In this sample, the clone carrying this TCR beta chain turned up a few times. Its antigen is not known. These data belong to a study of beta chain features in type 1 diabetes. Notes on the study in general: Type 1 diabetes patients had moderately but significantly shorter TCRB CDR3s in all four CD4+ subsets. VDJ junctions sequenced from type 1 diabetes patients showed fewer insertions and more deletions.

V gave up 1 base and J gave up 3 bases, with 7 bases separating them. Germline lookup yields CDR1 SGHTA and CDR2 FQGTGA. This CDR3 has 13 amino acids. The investigators reverse transcribed all of the isolated RNA, so they sequenced expressed TCRB transcripts. Method: immunoSEQ multiplex PCR; TCRdb's copy keeps in-frame clones and lacks some. This table holds some 270,000 clones, approximately 10% found once. Stem cell-like memory, regulatory, central memory and naive CD4+ cells were sorted via CD45RO/CCR7/CD25/CD127/CD95/CD27. The authors obtained over 95% purity in all sorted populations. The TCR was taken from a man aged 25-45 years with type 1 diabetes. Sequencing was performed on naive CD4+ T cells from blood. The rearrangement uses TRBV7-3 and TRBJ2-7; D is unresolved. The CDR3 protein is CASSLIESYEQYF. The DNA of the CDR3 is TGTGCCAGCAGCTTAATCGAGAGCTACGAGCAGTACTTC.